This T cell receptor beta chain is from a study of blood T cell repertoires in COVID-19. About the study: Specimens from acute and convalescent COVID-19 originated in the United States, Italy and Spain. Nucleic acid was either cDNA or gDNA, and it came from T cells, B-cell-depleted T cells, or PBMCs.

This clone was seen only once. Original methodology: Reference gene primer amplification in the assay estimated nucleated cell counts. TCRdb's copy holds only in-frame clones and misses some; the assay was immunoSEQ multiplex PCR. That table is the source of V, J and clone size, and D and trimming were worked out from the DNA. Seen here are roughly 130,000 clones, approximately 80% observed once, and the top ten hold roughly an eighth. Between the trimmed V and J ends, which lost 3 bases and 3 bases, there was a span of 15 bases. CDR1 is SGHVS and CDR2 is FQNEAQ in the germline V gene. The CDR3 runs 16 residues.

Material: peripheral blood. The TCR was taken from a woman aged 60-70 years with acute or convalescent COVID-19. V gene TRBV7-8 combines with J gene TRBJ2-1, with a tentative D call TRBD2 (6 bases). The chain's CDR3 is CASSFRGGGSYNEQFF. In nucleotides, the CDR3 is TGTGCCAGCAGCTTTCGTGGGGGAGGAAGCTACAATGAGCAGTTCTTC.